The next 26 T cell receptor beta chains were all read from a single sample in a study of T cell responses to AZD1222 COVID-19 vaccine. Clones were sequenced by immunoSEQ multiplex PCR, and TCRdb holds only the in-frame ones, with some missing. The repertoire holds around 140,000 clones, with about 92% as singletons. The sequencing used peripheral blood, collected on day 0 of AZD1222 vaccination. These receptors all come from an adult in good health.

The gene calls are TRBV6-1 and TRBJ2-5, with 7 bases that match TRBD2. The CDR3 contains 13 residues. CDR1 and CDR2 from the germline V gene are MNHNS and SASEGT. The V segment lost 3 bases and the J segment 5 bases; nucleotides outside the gene matches: 3. In DNA, the CDR3 is TGTGCCAGCAGTGACAGGGAGGGGGAGACCCAGTACTTC. It codes for CASSDREGETQYF.

V gene TRBV20-1 combines with J gene TRBJ2-3, with D possibly matching TRBD2 (7 bases). The ends were cut back, 3 bases at V and 3 bases at J, with 16 bases in the middle. The germline V gene encodes CDR1 DFQATT and CDR2 SNEGSKA (reference sequence). CDR3 length equals 15 residues. This chain's CDR3 is CSASKGGGPTDTQYF. In nucleotides, the CDR3 is TGCAGTGCTAGTAAGGGGGGGGGCCCTACAGATACGCAGTATTTT.

This chain joins TRBV24-1 and TRBJ2-1; TRBD1 matches at 7 bases. The trim removed 3 bases at V and 4 bases at J, leaving 11 bases unmatched. The CDR3 sequence is 17 residues long. Germline CDR1 and CDR2: KGHDR and SFDVKD. DNA for the CDR3: TGTGCCACCAGTGATCTATCCCGGACAGGTTTATACAATGAGCAGTTCTTC. It encodes CATSDLSRTGLYNEQFF.

The chain recombines TRBV7-2 with TRBJ2-1; 7 bases fit TRBD2. This CDR3 has 14 amino acids. The germline V gene has CDR1 SGHTA and CDR2 FQGNSA. The junction had 5 bases not matched to a gene; V was cut back by 1 base and J by 8 bases. The CDR3 DNA sequence: TGTGCCAGCAGCTTAGGTGTAGGGAGGGATGAGCAGTTCTTC. Amino acids: CASSLGVGRDEQFF.

The chain employs TRBV25-1 and TRBJ2-7; tentative D call: TRBD1 (6 bases). V was trimmed by 5 bases and J by 3 bases, leaving 14 bases between them. The CDR3 extends over 14 amino acids. The germline gives CDR1 MGHDK, CDR2 SYGVNS. The CDR3 sequence: CASSKAGAHYEQYF. The CDR3 nucleotides read TGTGCCAGCAGTAAGGCAGGGGCCCACTACGAGCAGTACTTC.

V is TRBV28 and J is TRBJ1-2; perhaps TRBD1 as D (5 bases). There are 16 residues in the CDR3. CDR1 and CDR2 (germline): MDHEN, SYDVKM. V shed 1 base and J shed 8 bases, with 20 bases lying between them. As DNA, the CDR3 is TGTGCCAGCAGTTTATACCCCAGGGATATCGTGTTAGGCTACACCTTC. It encodes CASSLYPRDIVLGYTF.

The chain has TRBV5-1 and TRBJ2-7; D remains unclear. The germline V and J ends were trimmed by 4 bases and 3 bases, with 20 bases remaining between them. This CDR3 region has 16 residues. CDR1 is SGHRS and CDR2 is YFSETQ in the germline V gene. The CDR3 nucleotides are TGCGCCAGCAGCCCCAGTTCGGCGCTTGGCGGCTACGAGCAGTACTTC. As protein: CASSPSSALGGYEQYF.

The chain recombines TRBV25-1 with TRBJ1-2; tentatively, D is TRBD1 (5 bases). The length of the CDR3 is 15 residues. The ends were cut back, 2 bases at V and 3 bases at J, with 13 bases in the middle. Germline CDR1 MGHDK, CDR2 SYGVNS. In DNA form, the CDR3 reads TGTGCCAGCAGTGAAGTTGGGGGGACGTACTATGGCTACACCTTC. This translates into CASSEVGGTYYGYTF.

The chain joins TRBV6-5 to TRBJ1-1; D unclear. There are 13 residues in the CDR3. The V gene lost 7 bases and the J gene lost 2 bases, with 11 bases spanning the gap. Germline V gene sequence: CDR1 MNHEY, CDR2 SVGAGI. The CDR3 protein is CASNTNYNTEAFF. DNA for the CDR3: TGTGCCAGCAATACAAATTATAACACTGAAGCTTTCTTT.

V is TRBV6-2 or TRBV6-3 and J is TRBJ2-1; D remains unclear. The germline V and J ends were trimmed by 4 bases and 3 bases, with 16 bases remaining between them. This CDR3 contains 16 residues. Germline-derived CDR1 and CDR2 are MNHEY and SVGEGT. The CDR3 DNA is TGTGCCAGCAGTTTATGGGCCCCAGCAGACTACAATGAGCAGTTCTTC. Its translation is CASSLWAPADYNEQFF.

The chain couples TRBV6-5 to TRBJ2-3; 7 bases fit TRBD1. Looked up from germline, CDR1 is MNHEY and CDR2 is SVGAGI. Trimming at V came to 9 bases and at J to 5 bases, leaving 8 bases not matched to a gene. CDR3 length: 13 residues. CDR3 in DNA: TGTGCCAGTCGAATTCCAGGGGGAGATACGCAGTATTTT. Amino acids: CASRIPGGDTQYF.

This sequence joins TRBV19 and TRBJ1-6; a weak D match, TRBD1 (5 bases). The CDR3 extends over 15 amino acids. V shed 1 base and J shed 9 bases, with 13 bases lying between them. The germline CDR1 and CDR2 sequences are LNHDA and SQIVND (reference sequence). The CDR3 DNA sequence: TGTGCCAGTAGTATAGCCCCGACAGACTCTTCACCCCTCCACTTT. This encodes CASSIAPTDSSPLHF.

The J gene is TRBJ2-1, the V gene TRBV7-2; 9 nucleotides align to TRBD2. The length of the CDR3 is 15 residues. Germline CDR1 and CDR2: SGHTA and FQGNSA. J gave up 6 bases and V 3 bases, and 6 bases lay outside the gene matches. The CDR3 DNA is TGTGCCAGCAGCTTCTCAGCGGGGGGCTTCAATGAGCAGTTCTTC. Its protein is CASSFSAGGFNEQFF.

The genes are TRBV10-1 and TRBJ1-1, with D possibly TRBD1 on 6 matching bases. Trimming left V 6 bases short and J 11 bases short, with 16 bases between. The CDR3 is 12 amino acids. Germline lookup yields CDR1 WNHNN and CDR2 SYGVQD (reference sequence). CDR3 amino acids: CASRDEQGRAFF. The CDR3 nucleotides read TGCGCCAGCAGGGACGAACAGGGAAGGGCTTTCTTT.

The rearrangement joins TRBV7-9 to TRBJ1-1; possibly TRBD1 for D (5 bases). CDR3 size: 13 residues. Germline CDR1 is SEHNR and CDR2 is FQNEAQ (reference sequence). V was trimmed by 5 bases and J by 4 bases, leaving 11 bases between them. This CDR3 is CASSPGFSTEAFF. CDR3 sequence (DNA): TGTGCCAGCAGCCCAGGGTTTAGCACTGAAGCTTTCTTT.

The rearrangement joins TRBV6-6 to TRBJ2-4; D possibly uses TRBD1 or TRBD2 (5 bases each). Trimming took 6 bases from V and 3 from J, leaving 18 bases between them. The germline V gene has CDR1 MNHNY and CDR2 SVGAGI (reference sequence). CDR3 size: 16 residues. The CDR3 protein is CASRSRVLEGKNIQYF. CDR3 nucleotides: TGTGCCAGCAGATCCAGGGTCCTTGAGGGCAAAAACATTCAGTACTTC.

This chain links TRBV30 with TRBJ1-5; D remains ambiguous. V was shortened by 4 bases and J by 0 bases, with 7 bases between the two germline ends. Germline CDR1 and CDR2: GTSNPN and SVGIG (reference sequence). The CDR3 extends over 13 amino acids. CDR3 protein: CAWNGDSNQPQHF. DNA of the CDR3: TGTGCCTGGAACGGGGATAGCAATCAGCCCCAGCATTTT. Looking up the rest from reference TRBV30 and TRBJ1-5 gives the full variable domain: SQTIHQWPATLVQPVGSPLSLECTVEGTSNPNLYWYRQAAGRGLQLLFYSVGIGQISSEVPQNLSASRPQDRQFILSSKKLLLSDSGFYLCAWNGDSNQPQHFGDGTRLSIL.

The genes are TRBV30 and TRBJ1-6; D gene uncertain. Deletions cut 1 base from V and 6 bases from J, with 7 bases between. CDR3 length: 13 residues. Looked up from germline, CDR1 is GTSNPN and CDR2 is SVGIG (reference sequence). The CDR3 nucleotides are TGTGCCTGGAGTGGGCACTCTAATTCACCCCTCCACTTT. It yields the protein CAWSGHSNSPLHF.

The V call is TRBV5-1, the J call TRBJ2-1; 7 bases map to TRBD2. J was trimmed by 5 bases and V by 1 base; bases with no gene match: 6. The germline V gene encodes CDR1 SGHRS and CDR2 YFSETQ. This CDR3 comprises 15 residues. CDR3 loop: CASSLTASGNNEQFF. The CDR3, as DNA: TGCGCCAGCAGCTTGACGGCTAGCGGAAACAATGAGCAGTTCTTC. The variable domain in full, completed from reference TRBV5-1 and TRBJ2-1, reads KAGVTQTPRYLIKTRGQQVTLSCSPISGHRSVSWYQQTPGQGLQFLFEYFSETQRNKGNFPGRFSGRQFSNSRSEMNVSTLELGDSALYLCASSLTASGNNEQFFGPGTRLTVL.

The chain recombines TRBV6-5 with TRBJ2-5; D call uncertain. The V and J ends lost 8 bases and 0 bases respectively, with 7 bases between them. The CDR3 loop spans 12 amino acids. Per germline, CDR1 MNHEY and CDR2 SVGAGI. The CDR3 here is CASGKYQETQYF. The CDR3 DNA reads TGTGCCAGCGGGAAGTACCAAGAGACCCAGTACTTC.

This sequence joins TRBV19 and TRBJ1-4; D is ambiguous. The CDR3 consists of 12 residues. Trimming removed 5 bases from V and 8 bases from J, with 9 bases in between. Per germline, CDR1 LNHDA and CDR2 SQIVND (reference sequence). The CDR3 loop is CASSQTREKLFF. As DNA, the CDR3 is TGTGCCAGTAGTCAAACCAGAGAAAAACTGTTTTTT.

This sequence joins TRBV28 and TRBJ2-3; TRBD1 agrees at 9 bases. The CDR3 sequence is 17 residues long. J lost 4 bases, V lost 3 bases, and 11 bases had no gene match. Germline-derived CDR1 and CDR2 are MDHEN and SYDVKM. CDR3: CASSFNRGRRVPDTQYF. The CDR3 region has the DNA TGTGCCAGCAGTTTCAACAGGGGGCGACGGGTCCCAGATACGCAGTATTTT.

V is TRBV3-1 (or the pseudogene TRBV3-2) and J is TRBJ1-5; D uncertain. Between the trimmed V and J ends, which lost 1 base and 2 bases, there was a span of 9 bases. The CDR3 loop spans 15 amino acids. Germline CDR1 and CDR2: LGHDT and YNNKEL (reference sequence). The CDR3 nucleotides read TGTGCCAGCAGCCAAGTTTTCTCCCGCAATCAGCCCCAGCATTTT. Translated, it gives CASSQVFSRNQPQHF.

In this sample, this clone turned up once. The chain links TRBV11-3 to TRBJ2-7, with D possibly TRBD1 on 5 matching bases. The CDR3 has 18 amino acids. V was pared by 0 bases and J by 2 bases, with 20 bases between. The germline V gene has CDR1 SGHNT and CDR2 YENEEA. CDR3 in DNA: TGTGCCAGCAGCTTAGATCTAAGTCTAAGGGGCCGAACCTACGAGCAGTACTTC. It is translated as CASSLDLSLRGRTYEQYF.

V is TRBV7-9 and J is TRBJ2-4; TRBD1 or TRBD2 may be the D gene (5 bases each). V was trimmed by 4 bases and J by 6 bases, leaving 10 bases between them. The CDR3 totals 13 residues. Per germline, CDR1 SEHNR and CDR2 FQNEAQ (reference sequence). CDR3 sequence reads: CASSSGTGNIQYF. The CDR3 nucleotides are TGTGCCAGCAGCTCGGGGACGGGAAACATTCAGTACTTC.

The chain recombines TRBV5-1 with TRBJ1-6; D is unclear. The V gene lost 0 bases and the J gene lost 8 bases, with 6 bases spanning the gap. Germline CDR1 is SGHRS and CDR2 is YFSETQ. The CDR3 contains 13 residues. CDR3 nucleotide sequence: TGCGCCAGCAGCTTGGGTAGTGATTCACCCCTCCACTTT. This gives the protein CASSLGSDSPLHF.